The 21 T cell receptor beta chains below come from one sample, sequenced in a study of prognosis after radiotherapy for stage I lung cancer. Amplicons of TCR beta CDR3 were generated from genomic DNA by two-round multiplex PCR. First-round PCR used primers specific to each TRBV and TRBJ gene. TCRdb used MiXCR to reprocess the multiplex PCR reads, holding one entry per CDR3 protein. This table holds about 20,000 distinct CDR3 sequences, roughly 40% found once. The sample in question was PBMCs, obtained before or after stereotactic body radiation therapy (not recorded which). The receptor source for this set is a donor of 50 years or more with non-small cell lung cancer.

This clonotype was seen ten or more times. An end of the junction does not agree with germline; a read error may underlie this. This chain links TRBV2 with TRBJ2-1; the D gene is possibly TRBD2 (6 bases). The CDR3 loop spans 13 amino acids. Looked up from germline, CDR1 is SNHLY and CDR2 is FYNNEI. The CDR3 region is CASSESEGRETRF. DNA of the CDR3: TGTGCCAGCAGTGAATCGGAGGGACGCGAGACGAGGTTC.

This clonotype was detected ten times or more. The V and J genes are TRBV7-9 and TRBJ2-7; D is tentatively TRBD1 or TRBD2 (6 bases each). Germline assignment: CDR1 SEHNR and CDR2 FQNEAQ (reference sequence). The CDR3 covers 15 residues. Deletions cut 4 bases from V and 2 bases from J, with 15 bases between. This chain's CDR3 is CASSWRGVPPYEQYF. The CDR3 bases are TGTGCCAGCAGCTGGAGGGGGGTCCCCCCCTACGAGCAGTACTTC.

Ten or more counts support this clonotype. This sequence joins TRBV3-1 and TRBJ2-7; D remains ambiguous. Germline CDR1 reads LGHDT; CDR2 reads YNNKEL (reference sequence). The CDR3 length is 13 residues. V lost 2 bases, J lost 9 bases, and 14 bases lay in between. The CDR3 nucleotides are TGTGCCAGCAGCCAATCCCGCGGTGATCGGCAGTACTTC. It specifies CASSQSRGDRQYF.

This clonotype was counted at least ten times. This chain connects TRBV10-3 to TRBJ2-3; D is undetermined. The CDR3 loop spans 14 amino acids. The germline V gene encodes CDR1 ENHRY and CDR2 SYGVKD. V lost 3 bases, J lost 0 bases, and 7 bases lay in between. In DNA, the CDR3 is TGTGCCATCAGTGATTCCCGAAGCACAGATACGCAGTATTTT. Translated: CAISDSRSTDTQYF.

The DNA of the CDR3 is TGTGCCAGCTTACTTCGGGGACAGGGAGTAGAGGGCTACACCTTC. Residues: CASLLRGQGVEGYTF. The rearrangement uses TRBV19 and TRBJ1-2; 9 bases are a match to TRBD1. The CDR3 runs to 15 residues. With 9 bases clipped from V and 8 bases from J, the junction kept 16 bases outside the gene matches. Per the germline V gene, CDR1 is LNHDA and CDR2 is SQIVND (reference sequence).

This clonotype was counted ten times or more. This rearrangement joins TRBV11-1 to TRBJ2-5; D is ambiguous. The CDR3 covers 13 residues. The V end was cut by 2 bases, the J end by 7 bases, with 11 bases between. The germline gives CDR1 SGHAT, CDR2 FQDESV (reference sequence). The CDR3 DNA follows: TGTGCCAGCAGCTTACGTCCGCTGGGGACCCAGTACTTC. Translation: CASSLRPLGTQYF.

This clonotype is labeled medium-sized (0.01 to 0.1%). V gene TRBV27 combines with J gene TRBJ2-2; D is possibly TRBD2 (6 bases). The CDR3 spans 14 residues. The germline CDR1 and CDR2 sequences are MNHEY and SMNVEV (reference sequence). V was shortened by 3 bases and J by 6 bases, with 11 bases between the two germline ends. The CDR3 here is CASSFGTPPGELFF. DNA of the CDR3: TGTGCCAGCAGTTTTGGGACTCCACCCGGGGAGCTGTTTTTT.

This chain uses TRBV5-1 with TRBJ2-1; TRBD1 aligns across 8 bases. CDR3 length: 16 residues. Germline V gene sequence: CDR1 SGHRS, CDR2 YFSETQ. With V trimmed by 0 bases and J by 10 bases, 12 bases remained unmatched. For the CDR3, the DNA is TGCGCCAGCAGCTTGGTTGGCGGACAGGGTCATCGGGAGCAGTTCTTC. This gives the protein CASSLVGGQGHREQFF.

The V and J genes are TRBV12-3 or TRBV12-4 and TRBJ1-2; 8 positions agree with TRBD1. The J segment lost 8 bases and the V segment lost 6 bases, leaving 8 bases of the junction unmatched. This CDR3 contains 13 residues. CDR3 residues: CASSQGARRGYTF. The CDR3 coding sequence is TGTGCCAGCAGCCAGGGGGCTCGCCGGGGCTACACCTTC.

Judged by abundance, this clonotype is medium-sized (0.01 to 0.1%). The gene calls are TRBV6-2 or TRBV6-3 and TRBJ2-7, with a weak D call TRBD1 (6 bases). In germline, CDR1 is MNHEY, CDR2 SVGEGT. With 1 base removed from V and 7 bases from J, the gap between germline ends came to 14 bases. There are 14 residues in the CDR3. The CDR3 DNA sequence: TGTGCCAGCAGTTACTTTCCAGGGGTAGGGGAGCAGTACTTC. This codes for CASSYFPGVGEQYF.

The genes are TRBV27 and TRBJ1-6, with D hard to call. Germline CDR1 reads MNHEY; CDR2 reads SMNVEV (reference sequence). The CDR3 spans 12 residues. V was shortened by 7 bases and J by 7 bases, with 8 bases between the two germline ends. The CDR3 DNA is TGTGCCAGCACGCGGGTAAATTCACCCCTCCACTTT. Its protein product is CASTRVNSPLHF.

The chain's CDR3 is CASSFGGLNTEAFF. The CDR3 DNA reads as TGCGCCAGCAGCTTCGGAGGATTGAACACTGAAGCTTTCTTT. V gene TRBV5-1 combines with J gene TRBJ1-1; D is undetermined. CDR3 length: 14 amino acids. Trimming pared 2 bases from V and 0 bases from J, leaving 8 bases between. Germline V gives CDR1 SGHRS, CDR2 YFSETQ.

The V and J genes are TRBV6-5 and TRBJ1-3; D is undetermined. V dropped 7 bases and J dropped 4 bases, with 11 bases sitting between them. The V gene's germline CDR1 is MNHEY and CDR2 SVGAGI. The CDR3 is 13 residues long. The CDR3 sequence: CASTWGSGNTIYF. The DNA of the CDR3 is TGTGCCAGCACTTGGGGTTCAGGAAACACCATATATTTT.

The chain combines TRBV12-3 or TRBV12-4 with TRBJ1-2; D unresolved. The ends were cut back, 2 bases at V and 8 bases at J, with 6 bases in the middle. This CDR3 is built from 11 residues. In nucleotides, the CDR3 is TGTGCCAGCAGTTTAAAGGCCGGCTACACCTTC. This encodes CASSLKAGYTF.

This clonotype was found once. The junction does not match germline at one end; this may be a read error. The chain has TRBV11-2 and TRBJ2-7; D ambiguous. This CDR3 has 15 residues. The germline V gene encodes CDR1 SGHAT and CDR2 FQNNGV. The CDR3 nucleotides read TGTGCCAGCAGCCCCGTCCGGCCAGGTTCCTACGAGCGGTACTTC. Translated, it gives CASSPVRPGSYERYF.

Note on this clonotype: An end of the junction differs from the germline gene, which may be a read error. The chain joins TRBV19 to TRBJ1-5; D not certain. This CDR3 spans 13 amino acids. CDR1 is LNHDA, CDR2 SQIVND, per germline (reference sequence). The CDR3 here is CSSSMMVEQPQHF. The CDR3 coding sequence is TGTTCCAGTAGTATGATGGTGGAGCAGCCCCAGCATTTT.

This chain joins TRBV29-1 and TRBJ2-5; 8 bases are a match to TRBD1. The CDR3 is made up of 14 amino acids. Germline CDR1 SQVTM, CDR2 ANQGSEA. V dropped 7 bases and J dropped 4; count of bases not matched to a gene: 11. CDR3 nucleotide sequence: TGCAGCGCCGCCGGGACAGGAATTGGAGAGACCCAGTACTTC. Its protein product is CSAAGTGIGETQYF.

In this sample, this clonotype turned up once. This chain joins TRBV7-2 and TRBJ2-5; 10 nucleotides align to TRBD1. This CDR3 has 16 residues. The V gene's germline CDR1 is SGHTA and CDR2 FQGNSA. J gave up 5 bases and V 0 bases, and 6 bases lay outside the gene matches. This CDR3 reads CASSLARTGGVETQYF. The CDR3 region has the DNA TGTGCCAGCAGCTTAGCGAGGACAGGGGGGGTTGAGACCCAGTACTTC.

The gene calls are TRBV9 and TRBJ2-3; D ambiguous. The CDR3 length is 14 residues. Germline assignment: CDR1 SGDLS and CDR2 YYNGEE. Trimming took off 2 bases at V and 2 bases at J, with 9 bases between the two ends. CDR3 in amino acids: CASSVSPYTDTQYF. CDR3 in DNA: TGTGCCAGCAGCGTCTCACCTTACACAGATACGCAGTATTTT. Full variable domain (rest looked up from reference TRBV9 and TRBJ2-3): DSGVTQTPKHLITATGQRVTLRCSPRSGDLSVYWYQQSLDQGLQFLIQYYNGEERAKGNILERFSAQQFPDLHSELNLSSLELGDSALYFCASSVSPYTDTQYFGPGTRLTVL.

This clonotype has at least ten counts. The rearrangement links TRBV30 to TRBJ1-2, with D unclear. Trimming cost V 0 bases and J 2 bases, with 7 bases left between them. The germline V gene encodes CDR1 GTSNPN and CDR2 SVGIG (reference sequence). This CDR3 has 13 amino acids. CDR3 amino acids: CAWSVDENYGYTF. The CDR3 DNA sequence: TGTGCCTGGAGTGTAGATGAGAACTATGGCTACACCTTC.

The sample holds many counts of this clonotype. V usage is TRBV18 and J usage is TRBJ2-1; 11 nucleotides align to TRBD1. Trimming took 1 base from V and 8 from J; bases not matched to a gene: 1. CDR1 and CDR2 (germline): KGHSH, LQKENI. The CDR3 has 14 residues. The DNA of the CDR3 is TGTGCCAGCTCACCACGGACAGGGGGCGATGAGCAGTTCTTC. It yields the protein CASSPRTGGDEQFF.